This entry lists 10 T cell receptor beta chains sequenced from one sample in a study of beta chain features in type 1 diabetes (dated by TCRdb to the late 2010s). The library relied on the immunoSEQ multiplex PCR assay. The entire isolated RNA was reverse transcribed using the High Capacity cDNA Reverse Transcription Kit, and thus expressed TCRB transcripts were sequenced. TCRdb mirrors the immuneACCESS table, restricted to in-frame sequences. Some clones are absent from its copies; in checked studies, under half trace to an unresolved V gene, and the reason for the others is unknown. The sample table contains some 350,000 clones; only one count was recorded for over 9% of them. The leading ten clones occupy about 0.6% of the sample. Results the study describes overall, beyond this receptor: Type 1 diabetes patients showed a moderate but significant shortening of TCRB CDR3 length in all four CD4+ subsets.

The antigens these receptors bind are not known. Sample: central memory CD4+ T cells from blood. The receptor source for this set is a man in his thirties or forties with type 1 diabetes.

V is TRBV7-9 and J is TRBJ2-5; perhaps TRBD1 as D (6 bases). V was trimmed by 3 bases and J by 1 base, leaving 9 bases between them. CDR1 is SEHNR and CDR2 is FQNEAQ in the germline V gene (reference sequence). There are 14 residues in the CDR3. CDR3 in amino acids: CASSLTGVQETQYF. CDR3 bases: TGTGCCAGCAGCTTGACAGGTGTCCAAGAGACCCAGTACTTC.

This clone has just a few counts. V gene TRBV5-1 combines with J gene TRBJ2-7; D may be TRBD2 (5 bases). With 5 bases removed from V and 3 bases from J, the gap between germline ends came to 18 bases. CDR1 SGHRS and CDR2 YFSETQ come from the germline V gene. The CDR3 consists of 15 residues. Here the CDR3 reads CASSSGGPLRYEQYF. CDR3 nucleotide sequence: TGCGCCAGCAGTTCTGGCGGGCCACTCCGCTACGAGCAGTACTTC.

Only a few counts were recorded for this clone. The rearrangement joins TRBV10-3 to TRBJ1-1; D is perhaps TRBD1 (5 bases). Germline CDR1 is ENHRY and CDR2 is SYGVKD. The V end was cut by 7 bases, the J end by 4 bases, with 10 bases between. This CDR3 is built from 12 residues. The CDR3 coding sequence is TGTGCCATCAAGGAGGGGTTCACTGAAGCTTTCTTT. Protein: CAIKEGFTEAFF.

The rearrangement joins TRBV5-1 to TRBJ2-2; TRBD1 is a possible D gene (6 bases). Trimming stripped 0 bases from V and 0 bases from J, with 15 bases between. The length of the CDR3 is 18 residues. The V gene's germline CDR1 is SGHRS and CDR2 YFSETQ. The CDR3 region has the DNA TGCGCCAGCAGCTTGGCCGGACAGATGAGTGCGAACACCGGGGAGCTGTTTTTT. Translation gives CASSLAGQMSANTGELFF.

This clone has a single count. The chain employs TRBV30 and TRBJ1-3; D unclear. The CDR3 is 14 amino acids. CDR1 and CDR2 (germline): GTSNPN, SVGIG (reference sequence). V lost 5 bases and J lost 3, with 14 bases in between. This chain's CDR3 is CAWALPPVGNTIYF. CDR3 nucleotides: TGTGCCTGGGCTCTACCCCCGGTTGGAAACACCATATATTTT.

This sequence joins TRBV9 and TRBJ1-1; 8 bases line up with TRBD1. The CDR3 loop spans 12 amino acids. V was pared by 5 bases and J by 10 bases, with 7 bases of the junction left unmatched. Germline lookup yields CDR1 SGDLS and CDR2 YYNGEE. The CDR3 DNA reads as TGTGCCAGCAGTTTCGGACAGGGCCGAGCTTTCTTT. This codes for CASSFGQGRAFF.

This clone has a count of ten or more. The V and J genes are TRBV30 and TRBJ2-1; 13 positions agree with TRBD2. V shed 8 bases, J shed 6 bases, and the junction held 4 bases outside the gene matches. Germline V gives CDR1 GTSNPN, CDR2 SVGIG (reference sequence). This CDR3 is built from 13 residues. The CDR3 region is CARGLAGANEQFF. Here the CDR3 DNA reads TGTGCCCGCGGACTAGCGGGGGCCAATGAGCAGTTCTTC.

This clone was detected only a few times. The gene calls are TRBV7-9 and TRBJ2-1; D might be TRBD2 (6 bases). V dropped 5 bases and J dropped 6 bases, with 23 bases sitting between them. This CDR3 spans 17 amino acids. CDR1 is SEHNR, CDR2 FQNEAQ, per germline (reference sequence). CDR3 in DNA: TGTGCCAGCAGCCCTCGGGACTCTCTACGGAGGGGCAATGAGCAGTTCTTC. Translating gives CASSPRDSLRRGNEQFF.

V gene TRBV9 combines with J gene TRBJ2-5, with D possibly being TRBD1 or TRBD2 (7 bases each). CDR3 length equals 15 residues. Germline CDR1 and CDR2: SGDLS and YYNGEE. Trimming took off 1 base at V and 9 bases at J, with 19 bases between the two ends. The CDR3 reads CASSVRQGSREAQYF. CDR3 nucleotide sequence: TGTGCCAGCAGCGTAAGACAGGGATCCCGGGAGGCCCAGTACTTC.

The V call is TRBV5-1, the J call TRBJ2-3, with 15 positions matching TRBD2. Germline V gene data show CDR1 as SGHRS and CDR2 as YFSETQ. Germline trimming cut 3 bases from V and 4 bases from J; bases unmatched to any gene: 6. CDR3 length: 17 residues. CDR3 region: CASSSGLAGGLSDTQYF. CDR3 bases: TGCGCCAGCAGCTCAGGACTAGCGGGAGGGCTGTCAGATACGCAGTATTTT.